The rows below give T cell receptor beta chains drawn from one sample of a study of PD-L1 blockade in urothelial cancer. Sequenced by immunoSEQ multiplex PCR; TCRdb stores in-frame clones only, minus some. Among around 60,000 clones listed, 81% were seen once. The specimen was PBMCs, collected around atezolizumab (anti-PD-L1) treatment. The receptors were gathered from a man between 65 and 80 years old with urothelial cancer. Each CDR3 is given with its conserved first and last residue. The D gene is left open where the match is weak. Clone sizes are given selectively: once, few, many, or a class where the clone is expanded.

>.|.|TRBV5-1|TRBJ2-7
TGCGCCAGCAGCTCTGGTCGACAGCCGAGCTCCTACGAGCAGTACTTC
CASSSGRQPSSYEQYF
>TRBD1|.|TRBV19|TRBJ2-3
TGTGCCAGTAGTATATCGGACAGGGTCGGGACAGATACGCAGTATTTT
CASSISDRVGTDTQYF
>.|.|TRBV7-9|TRBJ2-1
TGTGCCAGCAGCTGGGGCGGGACCGACAATGAGCAGTTCTTC
CASSWGGTDNEQFF
>.|.|TRBV4-2|TRBJ1-2
TGTGCCAGCAGCCAGGAGGGACCTAATAACTATGGCTACACCTTC
CASSQEGPNNYGYTF
>.|.|TRBV11-1|TRBJ1-4
TGTGCCAGCAGCCTAGACTCCGTTAATGAAAAACTGTTTTTT
CASSLDSVNEKLFF
>.|.|TRBV5-1|TRBJ2-3
TGCGCCAGCAGCTTGGGGCCCCTTGGCAGAAACACAGATACGCAGTATTTT
CASSLGPLGRNTDTQYF
>.|.|TRBV28|TRBJ2-7
TGTGCCAGCAGTCCCTGGGGGCCCTACGAGCAGTACTTC
CASSPWGPYEQYF
>.|.|TRBV10-2|TRBJ2-7
TGCGCCAGCAAATATCGCCAGTCCTACGAGCAGTACTTC
CASKYRQSYEQYF
>TRBD1|.|TRBV5-1|TRBJ2-6
TGCGCCAGCAGCCCGGACGGCAGGGGGACATCTGGGGCCAACGTCCTGACTTTC
CASSPDGRGTSGANVLTF
>.|.|TRBV5-8|TRBJ2-3
TGTGCCAGCAGCATCCCTTCTTCGCTCCTAACAGATACGCAGTATTTT
CASSIPSSLLTDTQYF
>.|.|TRBV14|TRBJ1-1
TGTGCCAGCAGCCCTACACAACAGGGTTTCACTGAAGCTTTCTTT
CASSPTQQGFTEAFF
>.|.|TRBV19|TRBJ1-1
TGTGCCAGTAGACTCCACGGACAAAACACTGAAGCTTTCTTT
CASRLHGQNTEAFF
>.|.|TRBV6-1|TRBJ1-2
TGTGCCAGCAGTGAGGGCGGCCTGGGGAGCTATGGCTACACCTTC
CASSEGGLGSYGYTF
>.|.|TRBV6-4|TRBJ1-1
TGTGCCAGCAGTGACTCCTCCGGTTTGAAGGCTTTCTTT
CASSDSSGLKAFF
>.|.|TRBV7-2|TRBJ1-1
TGTGCCAGCAGCTCTACAGGGAACACTGAAGCTTTCTTT
CASSSTGNTEAFF
>TRBD2|.|TRBV7-9|TRBJ2-7
TGTGCCAGCAGCACTAGCGGGTTCTCCTACGAGCAGTACTTC
CASSTSGFSYEQYF
>TRBD2|once|TRBV27|TRBJ2-1
TGTGCCAGCAGTTCCCCACGGACTAGCGGGACGGGGGATGAGCAGTTCTTC
CASSSPRTSGTGDEQFF
>TRBD1|.|TRBV18|TRBJ1-1
TGTGCCAGCTCACGGGCACCCACAGGGGCCACTGAAGCTTTCTTT
CASSRAPTGATEAFF
>.|.|TRBV29-1|TRBJ2-5
TGCAGCGGGTCGGGGGGACAGGTCAGGGAGACCCAGTACTTC
CSGSGGQVRETQYF
>.|few|TRBV5-4|TRBJ2-1
TGTGCCAGCAGCTTGTCTGGAAGCGCAAACAATGAGCAGTTCTTC
CASSLSGSANNEQFF
>.|.|TRBV5-8|TRBJ2-3
TGTGCCAGCAGCTTGGTCGGGGTTAGGAACACAGATACGCAGTATTTT
CASSLVGVRNTDTQYF
>.|.|TRBV19|TRBJ1-1
TGTGCCAGTACCCCTCCCGGGGACTTAAACACTGAAGCTTTCTTT
CASTPPGDLNTEAFF
>.|.|TRBV4-2|TRBJ2-7
TGTGCCAGCAGCCAAGATCATGGGGCAAAATCCTACGAGCAGTACTTC
CASSQDHGAKSYEQYF
>TRBD2|.|TRBV30|TRBJ2-7
TGTGCCTGGAGTTATCCGGGACTAGCGGGCCTATGGGAGCAGTACTTC
CAWSYPGLAGLWEQYF
>.|few|TRBV2|TRBJ2-1
TGTGCCAGCAGTGAGGGCAGGGGAAACAATGAGCAGTTCTTC
CASSEGRGNNEQFF
>TRBD2|.|TRBV5-1|TRBJ2-7
TGCGCCAGCAGAGTGACTAGCAGCTACGAGCAGTACTTC
CASRVTSSYEQYF
>.|few|TRBV6-6|TRBJ2-1
TGTGCCAGCAGTTACGACCAGGGGTGGCAGTTCTTC
CASSYDQGWQFF
>.|.|TRBV10-3|TRBJ2-7
TGTGCCATCAGTGACCCCCTTTCCTGGCAGTACTTC
CAISDPLSWQYF
>TRBD2|once|TRBV5-1|TRBJ2-1
TGCGCCAGCAGCTCGACTAGCGGGCCATACAATGAGCAGTTCTTC
CASSSTSGPYNEQFF